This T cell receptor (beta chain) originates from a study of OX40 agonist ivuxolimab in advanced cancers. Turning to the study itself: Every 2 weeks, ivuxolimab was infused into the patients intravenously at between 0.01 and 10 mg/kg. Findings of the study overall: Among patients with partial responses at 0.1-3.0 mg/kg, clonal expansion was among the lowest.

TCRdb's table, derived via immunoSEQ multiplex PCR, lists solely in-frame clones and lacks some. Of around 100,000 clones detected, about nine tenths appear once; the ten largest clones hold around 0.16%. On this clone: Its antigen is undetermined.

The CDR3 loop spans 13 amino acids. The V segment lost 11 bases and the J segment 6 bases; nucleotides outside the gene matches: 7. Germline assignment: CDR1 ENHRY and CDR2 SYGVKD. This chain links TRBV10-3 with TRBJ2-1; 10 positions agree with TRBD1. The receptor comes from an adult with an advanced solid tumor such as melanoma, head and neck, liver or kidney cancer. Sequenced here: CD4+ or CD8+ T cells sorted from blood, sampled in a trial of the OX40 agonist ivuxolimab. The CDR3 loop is CAYGTGASNEQFF. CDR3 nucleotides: TGTGCCTACGGGACAGGGGCCTCCAATGAGCAGTTCTTC.